This T cell receptor beta chain was found in a study of cytomegalovirus exposure and HLA in healthy donors. Points from the study as a whole: Presence/absence results assume similar sequencing depth per donor, which may not hold. For TCR beta chains, V- and J-gene trimming was later linked to a missense DCLRE1C variant. The records held CMV serostatus as the only immune exposure information. Reports state that TCR beta sequences accurately predicted most subjects' HLA-A and HLA-B alleles.

The CDR3 extends over 15 amino acids. Germline CDR1 SGHRS, CDR2 YFSETQ. Germline trimming cut 4 bases from V and 5 bases from J; bases unmatched to any gene: 9. As regards this clone: Its antigen is as yet unknown.

The PCR used 60 Vbeta and 13 Jbeta primers. Clones were read by immunoSEQ multiplex PCR, and TCRdb kept only the in-frame ones, dropping some. This table has approximately 88,000 clones, 80% appearing once. The clonotype was recovered from a man between 18 and 29 years old in good health and CMV-seronegative. Sequenced material: PBMCs. J is TRBJ2-5 and V is TRBV5-1; 9 nucleotides line up with TRBD2. CDR3 nucleotide sequence: TGCGCCAGCAGCCCGGCGGGGGGGCAGTACGAGACCCAGTACTTC. This gives the protein CASSPAGGQYETQYF.